This T cell receptor (beta chain) was identified in a study of T cells after yellow fever vaccination. Overall study context: SMART-Seq v4 Ultra Low Input served to prepare low-cell-number fractions.

Template switching with 5'RACE generated the TCR cDNA and added a universal primer site and UMIs. TCRdb independently ran MiXCR on the 5' RACE reads; one entry per CDR3 protein. Of 300,000 to 350,000 distinct CDR3 sequences in the sample, around 4.5% were seen once. Germline CDR1 reads SGHDN; CDR2 reads FVKESK. Trimming took off 4 bases at V and 0 bases at J, with 10 bases between the two ends. CDR3 size: 15 residues. Notes on this clonotype: The antigen is undetermined.

Findings and caveats of the study: A faster peak, day 5 versus 15, was reached by the weaker secondary response.

The chain links TRBV14 to TRBJ1-3; D uncertain. Sequencing used PBMCs, obtained 15 days after the yellow fever booster vaccination. The TCR sequence derives from a man aged 18-30 years who received the YFV17D yellow fever vaccine. The CDR3: CASSRSPSSGNTIYF. CDR3 bases: TGTGCCAGCAGCCGTAGTCCCAGCTCTGGAAACACCATATATTTT.